These 10 T cell receptor beta chains share one sample of origin, sequenced in a study of shared clonotypes between healthy human individuals. Sequencing used immunoSEQ multiplex PCR; TCRdb keeps in-frame clones, though not all of them. Found here are approximately 1.4 million clones, under 99% of them singletons; the top ten hold approximately 0.44%. Sequenced material: naive CD4+ T cells sorted from blood. Subset denoted: CD45RA+ positively selected. Receptor source: a man aged 30 to 39 in good health.

The chain is built from TRBV7-8 and TRBJ1-1; tentative D call: TRBD1 (5 bases). The CDR3 is 14 residues long. In germline, CDR1 is SGHVS, CDR2 FQNEAQ. V gave up 4 bases and J gave up 1 base, with 10 bases separating them. CDR3: CASSSQGGNTEAFF. The CDR3 nucleotides read TGTGCCAGCAGCTCCCAGGGAGGGAACACTGAAGCTTTCTTT.

This chain connects TRBV14 to TRBJ2-1; 7 bases match TRBD2. The CDR3 runs 17 residues. The trim removed 4 bases at V and 4 bases at J, leaving 13 bases unmatched. CDR1 is SGHDN, CDR2 FVKESK, per germline. CDR3 loop: CASSPLGGLAEYNEQFF. The CDR3 DNA sequence: TGTGCCAGCAGCCCGCTTGGCGGGCTAGCGGAGTACAATGAGCAGTTCTTC.

The chain employs TRBV5-6 and TRBJ1-1; D is unclear. Trimming removed 4 bases from V and 2 bases from J, with 18 bases in between. The CDR3 contains 16 residues. Looked up from germline, CDR1 is SGHDT and CDR2 is YYEEEE. CDR3 nucleotides: TGTGCCAGCAGCCCACCCCCTCGGGGTCTTAACACTGAAGCTTTCTTT. It encodes CASSPPPRGLNTEAFF.

The genes are TRBV5-1 and TRBJ2-3, with D perhaps TRBD2 (5 bases). Trimming removed 5 bases at V and 0 bases at J, with 13 bases between. The CDR3 consists of 15 residues. CDR1 and CDR2 (germline): SGHRS, YFSETQ. The CDR3 nucleotides read TGCGCCAGCAGGGCCCAGCGGACTAGCACAGATACGCAGTATTTT. Its protein product is CASRAQRTSTDTQYF.

The rearrangement joins TRBV6-4 to TRBJ2-1, with D perhaps TRBD1 (6 bases). CDR1 is MRHNA and CDR2 is SNTAGT in the germline V gene. The V gene lost 2 bases and the J gene lost 0 bases, with 14 bases spanning the gap. The CDR3 totals 17 residues. In DNA, the CDR3 is TGTGCCAGCAGTGACAAATGGACAGAATTCTCCTACAATGAGCAGTTCTTC. It specifies CASSDKWTEFSYNEQFF.

The sample holds one count of this clone. This chain uses TRBV7-8 with TRBJ2-1, with TRBD2 matching over 8 bases. The V gene's germline CDR1 is SGHVS and CDR2 FQNEAQ. CDR3 size: 15 residues. After removal of 4 bases from V and 4 bases from J, the junction contained 6 bases not matched to a gene. This CDR3 reads CASSSPGTRYNEQFF. CDR3 in DNA: TGTGCCAGCAGCTCACCCGGGACTAGATACAATGAGCAGTTCTTC.

This chain connects TRBV7-9 to TRBJ2-2; a weak D match, TRBD2 (6 bases). Deletions cut 6 bases from V and 6 bases from J, with 14 bases between. This CDR3 has 14 residues. Germline CDR1 reads SEHNR; CDR2 reads FQNEAQ (reference sequence). The CDR3 loop is CASSLTGTAGELFF. The CDR3 nucleotides read TGTGCCAGCAGTCTAACGGGGACTGCCGGGGAGCTGTTTTTT.

This chain links TRBV10-3 with TRBJ2-3, with TRBD1 as a possible D gene (6 bases). The CDR3 spans 17 residues. CDR1 is ENHRY, CDR2 SYGVKD, per germline. Deletions cut 2 bases from V and 6 bases from J, with 21 bases between. The CDR3 sequence is CAISEGLGASGSDTQYF. The CDR3 DNA is TGTGCCATCAGTGAGGGGTTGGGGGCCTCAGGGTCGGATACGCAGTATTTT.

The V and J genes are TRBV5-1 and TRBJ2-7; D not resolved. The CDR3 is made up of 16 amino acids. Trimming removed 0 bases at V and 0 bases at J, with 13 bases between. CDR1 is SGHRS and CDR2 is YFSETQ in the germline V gene. Written as DNA, the CDR3 is TGCGCCAGCAGCTTGGCCGGGTTCTCGGTCTCCTACGAGCAGTACTTC. Protein product: CASSLAGFSVSYEQYF.

Regarding this clone: The identical CDR3 is also encoded by other nucleotide sequences in the sample. This chain uses TRBV28 with TRBJ2-7; D possibly corresponds to TRBD1 (5 bases). V dropped 3 bases and J dropped 2 bases, with 11 bases sitting between them. The germline gives CDR1 MDHEN, CDR2 SYDVKM. The CDR3 is made up of 14 amino acids. CDR3 coding DNA: TGTGCCAGCAGTTTGAGTGGGGCCGCCTACGAGCAGTACTTC. This codes for CASSLSGAAYEQYF.